This TCR beta chain was found in a study of blood T cell repertoires in COVID-19. Across the whole study: T cells, B-cell-depleted T cells, or PBMCs supplied cDNA or gDNA.

Germline V lookup: CDR1 ENHRY, CDR2 SYGVKD. The CDR3 contains 13 residues. The junction had 3 bases not matched to a gene; V was cut back by 5 bases and J by 7 bases. Per the authors' pipeline: The assay estimated nucleated cells by amplifying reference gene primers. TCRdb's table, derived via immunoSEQ multiplex PCR, lists solely in-frame clones and lacks some. V and J calls and clone size come straight from that table; D and trimming were deduced from the DNA. The sample contains some 70,000 clones, around 85% of which appear only once. Sequencing was performed on peripheral blood. The receptor comes from a woman between 50 and 59 years old with acute or convalescent COVID-19. The V call is TRBV10-3, the J call TRBJ2-1; 9 nucleotides match TRBD1. In nucleotides, the CDR3 is TGTGCCATCAGTAGACAGGGGGGTAATGAGCAGTTCTTC. Residues: CAISRQGGNEQFF.